Listed below are T cell receptor beta chains from one sample, sequenced in a study of blood T cell repertoires in COVID-19. Assay: immunoSEQ multiplex PCR; the TCRdb copy retains only in-frame clones and omits some. The sample has about 230,000 clones, roughly 86% seen once. The sequenced sample consisted of PBMCs or T cells enriched from blood (not recorded which). Every receptor here comes from a woman aged 25 to 45 with acute COVID-19. CDR3s include the opening cysteine and the closing phenylalanine or tryptophan. The order of the fields is V gene, CDR3 protein.

v_gene: TRBV24-1
CDR3aa: CATSDSPAGGYYEQYF

v_gene: TRBV19
CDR3aa: CASTAGGHTAKNTEAFF

v_gene: TRBV7-2
CDR3aa: CASSPLAGGDNEQFF

v_gene: TRBV7-9
CDR3aa: CASSLGGDSSYQPQHF

v_gene: TRBV19
CDR3aa: CASSIVPPGGITEAFF

v_gene: TRBV25-1
CDR3aa: CASLNNRFEAFF

v_gene: TRBV11-2
CDR3aa: CASSPYNEQFF

v_gene: TRBV19
CDR3aa: CASRGQGFGAFF

v_gene: TRBV19
CDR3aa: CASSINRGLYEQFF

v_gene: TRBV7-2
CDR3aa: CASSLAMSSYNEQFF